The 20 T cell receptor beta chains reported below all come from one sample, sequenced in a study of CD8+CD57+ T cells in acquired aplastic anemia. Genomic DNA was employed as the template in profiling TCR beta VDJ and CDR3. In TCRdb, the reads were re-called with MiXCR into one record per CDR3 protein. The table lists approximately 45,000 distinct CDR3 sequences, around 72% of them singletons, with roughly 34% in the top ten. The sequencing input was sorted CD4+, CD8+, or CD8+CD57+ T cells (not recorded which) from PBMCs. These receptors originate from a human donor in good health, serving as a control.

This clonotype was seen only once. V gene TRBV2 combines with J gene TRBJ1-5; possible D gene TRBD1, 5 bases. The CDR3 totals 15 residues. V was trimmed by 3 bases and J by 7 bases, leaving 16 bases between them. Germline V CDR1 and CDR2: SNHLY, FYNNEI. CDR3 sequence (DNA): TGTGCCAGCAGTGATCCGGCCAGGGCGGGACAGCCCCAGCATTTT. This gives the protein CASSDPARAGQPQHF.

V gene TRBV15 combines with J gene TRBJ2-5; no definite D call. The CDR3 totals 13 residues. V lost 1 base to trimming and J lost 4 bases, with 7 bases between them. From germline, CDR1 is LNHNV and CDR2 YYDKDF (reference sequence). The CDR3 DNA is TGTGCCACCAGCAGAGCTTACCTAGAGACCCAGTACTTC. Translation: CATSRAYLETQYF.

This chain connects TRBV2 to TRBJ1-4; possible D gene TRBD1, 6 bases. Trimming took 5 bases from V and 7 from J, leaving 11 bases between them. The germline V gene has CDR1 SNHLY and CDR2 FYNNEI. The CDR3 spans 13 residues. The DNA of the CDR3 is TGTGCCAGCAGTCCACAGGGTGGTGAAAAACTGTTTTTT. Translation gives CASSPQGGEKLFF.

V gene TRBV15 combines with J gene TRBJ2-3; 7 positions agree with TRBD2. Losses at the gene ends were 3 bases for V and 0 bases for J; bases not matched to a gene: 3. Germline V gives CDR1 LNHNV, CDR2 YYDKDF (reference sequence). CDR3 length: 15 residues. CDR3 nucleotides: TGTGCCACCAGCAGGAGGCGGGGGAGCACAGATACGCAGTATTTT. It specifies CATSRRRGSTDTQYF. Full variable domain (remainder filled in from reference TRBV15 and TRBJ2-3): DAMVIQNPRYQVTQFGKPVTLSCSQTLNHNVMYWYQQKSSQAPKLLFHYYDKDFNNEADTPDNFQSRRPNTSFCFLDIRSPGLGDTAMYLCATSRRRGSTDTQYFGPGTRLTVL.

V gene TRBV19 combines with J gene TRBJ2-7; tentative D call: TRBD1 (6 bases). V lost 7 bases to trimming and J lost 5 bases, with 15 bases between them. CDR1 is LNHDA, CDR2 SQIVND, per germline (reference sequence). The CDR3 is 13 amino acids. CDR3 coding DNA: TGTGCCAGTATCTCGGGCAGGGGAAACGAGCAGTACTTC. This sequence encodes CASISGRGNEQYF.

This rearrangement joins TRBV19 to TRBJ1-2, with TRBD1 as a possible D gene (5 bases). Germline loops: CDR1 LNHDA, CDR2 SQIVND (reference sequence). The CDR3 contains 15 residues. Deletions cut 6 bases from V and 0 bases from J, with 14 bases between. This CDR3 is CASRPIQGANYGYTF. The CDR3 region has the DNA TGTGCCAGTAGACCGATTCAGGGAGCTAACTATGGCTACACCTTC.

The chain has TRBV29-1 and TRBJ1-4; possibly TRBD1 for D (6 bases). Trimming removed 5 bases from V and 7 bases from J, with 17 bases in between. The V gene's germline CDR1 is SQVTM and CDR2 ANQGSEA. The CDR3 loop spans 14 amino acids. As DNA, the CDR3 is TGCAGCGTTCGAGAACAGGGAACGGTTGAAAAACTGTTTTTT. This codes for CSVREQGTVEKLFF.

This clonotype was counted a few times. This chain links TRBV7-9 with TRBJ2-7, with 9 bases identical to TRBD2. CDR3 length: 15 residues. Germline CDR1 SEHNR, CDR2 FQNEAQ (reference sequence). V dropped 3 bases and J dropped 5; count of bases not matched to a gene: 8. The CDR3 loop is CASSFPAGGLDEQYF. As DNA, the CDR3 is TGTGCCAGCAGCTTCCCAGCGGGGGGCCTCGACGAGCAGTACTTC.

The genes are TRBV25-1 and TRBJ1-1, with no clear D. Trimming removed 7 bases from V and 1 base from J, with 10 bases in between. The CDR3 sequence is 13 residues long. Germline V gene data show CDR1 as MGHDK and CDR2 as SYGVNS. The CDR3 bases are TGTGCCAGCACCTCTATTGGGAACACTGAAGCTTTCTTT. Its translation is CASTSIGNTEAFF.

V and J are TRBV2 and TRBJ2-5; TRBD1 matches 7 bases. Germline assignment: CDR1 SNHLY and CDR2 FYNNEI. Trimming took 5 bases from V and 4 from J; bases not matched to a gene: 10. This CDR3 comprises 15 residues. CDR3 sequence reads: CASSLTGWSGETQYF. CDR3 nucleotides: TGTGCCAGCAGTCTGACAGGGTGGTCCGGAGAGACCCAGTACTTC.

The CDR3 sequence is CASKELLAYTGELFF. The CDR3 DNA sequence: TGTGCCAGTAAGGAATTATTAGCCTACACCGGGGAGCTGTTTTTT. The V and J genes are TRBV19 and TRBJ2-2, with D unresolved. Per germline, CDR1 LNHDA and CDR2 SQIVND (reference sequence). Trimming stripped 7 bases from V and 3 bases from J, with 15 bases between. This CDR3 comprises 15 residues.

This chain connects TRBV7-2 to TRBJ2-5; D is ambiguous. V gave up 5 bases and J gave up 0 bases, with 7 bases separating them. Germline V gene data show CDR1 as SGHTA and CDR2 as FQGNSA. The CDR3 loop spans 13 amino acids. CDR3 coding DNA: TGTGCCAGCAGCCAGATGTACCAAGAGACCCAGTACTTC. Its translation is CASSQMYQETQYF. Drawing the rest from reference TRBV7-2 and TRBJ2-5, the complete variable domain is GAGVSQSPSNKVTEKGKDVELRCDPISGHTALYWYRQSLGQGLEFLIYFQGNSAPDKSGLPSDRFSAERTGGSVSTLTIQRTQQEDSAVYLCASSQMYQETQYFGPGTRLLVL.

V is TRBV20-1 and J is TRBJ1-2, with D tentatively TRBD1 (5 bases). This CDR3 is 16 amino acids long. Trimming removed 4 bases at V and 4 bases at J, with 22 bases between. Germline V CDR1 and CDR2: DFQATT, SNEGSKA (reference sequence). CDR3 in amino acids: CSAKPINLGLGYGYTF. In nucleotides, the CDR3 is TGCAGTGCTAAGCCTATAAACCTGGGACTCGGCTATGGCTACACCTTC.

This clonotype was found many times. This CDR3 is CASNPAGAYEQYF. CDR3 DNA: TGTGCCAGCAATCCAGCGGGAGCCTACGAGCAGTACTTC. The rearrangement joins TRBV28 to TRBJ2-7; TRBD2 agrees at 8 bases. Germline V lookup: CDR1 MDHEN, CDR2 SYDVKM. The CDR3 loop spans 13 amino acids. Trimming cost V 7 bases and J 2 bases; bases outside gene matches: 4.

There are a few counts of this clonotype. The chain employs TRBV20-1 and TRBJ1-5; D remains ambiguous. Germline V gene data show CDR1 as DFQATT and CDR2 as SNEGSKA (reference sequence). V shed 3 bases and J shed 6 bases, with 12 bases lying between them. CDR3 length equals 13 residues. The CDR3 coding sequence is TGCAGTGCTAGGGCGGGAGTGAGTCAGCCCCAGCATTTT. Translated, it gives CSARAGVSQPQHF.

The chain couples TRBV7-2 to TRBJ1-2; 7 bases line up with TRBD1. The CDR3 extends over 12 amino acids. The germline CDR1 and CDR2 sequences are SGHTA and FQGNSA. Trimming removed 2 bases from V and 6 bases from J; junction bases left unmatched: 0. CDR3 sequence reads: CASSLTGDGYTF. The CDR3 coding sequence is TGTGCCAGCAGCTTAACAGGGGATGGCTACACCTTC.

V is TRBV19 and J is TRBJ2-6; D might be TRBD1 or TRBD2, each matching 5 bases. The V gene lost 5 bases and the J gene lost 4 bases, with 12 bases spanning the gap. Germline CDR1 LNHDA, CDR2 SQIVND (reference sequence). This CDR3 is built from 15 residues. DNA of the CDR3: TGTGCCAGTAGTGCCGAGGGGCCAGGGGCCAACGTCCTGACTTTC. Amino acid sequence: CASSAEGPGANVLTF.

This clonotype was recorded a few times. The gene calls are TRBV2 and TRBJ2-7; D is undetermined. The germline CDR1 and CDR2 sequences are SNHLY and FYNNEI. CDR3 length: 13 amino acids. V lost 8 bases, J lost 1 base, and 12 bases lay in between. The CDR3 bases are TGTGCCAGCGTACCCGCGTCGTCCTACGAGCAGTACTTC. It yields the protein CASVPASSYEQYF.

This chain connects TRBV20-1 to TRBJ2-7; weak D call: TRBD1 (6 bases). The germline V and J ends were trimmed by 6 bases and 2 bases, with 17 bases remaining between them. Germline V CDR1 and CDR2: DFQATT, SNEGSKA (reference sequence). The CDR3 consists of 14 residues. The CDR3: CSALPGQSPYEQYF. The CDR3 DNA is TGCAGTGCACTCCCGGGACAATCGCCCTACGAGCAGTACTTC.

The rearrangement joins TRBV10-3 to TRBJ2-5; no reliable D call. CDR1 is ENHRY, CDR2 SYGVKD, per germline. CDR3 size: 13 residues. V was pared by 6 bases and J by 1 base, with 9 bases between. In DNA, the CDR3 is TGTGCCATCAGCGCATCGGTCCAAGAGACCCAGTACTTC. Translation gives CAISASVQETQYF.